Below are 2 T cell receptor beta chains sequenced from a single sample in a study of graft-versus-host responses after intestinal transplantation. Clones were sequenced by immunoSEQ multiplex PCR, and TCRdb holds only the in-frame ones, with some missing. The sample holds more than 9,500 clones; approximately 88% are singletons and the top ten take over 8.5%. The sequences come from PBMCs, collected approximately 320 days after intestinal transplant. Receptors were obtained from a human patient who received an intestinal transplant, so some T cells may come from the graft donor.

This chain connects TRBV27 to TRBJ2-7; 8 bases align to TRBD1. Germline values: CDR1 MNHEY, CDR2 SMNVEV (reference sequence). This CDR3 has 17 residues. V shed 2 bases, J shed 2 bases, and the junction held 11 bases outside the gene matches. The CDR3 loop reads CASSLSRVAGQAYEQYF. The CDR3 DNA sequence: TGTGCCAGCAGTTTAAGCCGTGTCGCGGGACAGGCCTACGAGCAGTACTTC.

The chain joins TRBV7-8 to TRBJ2-2; D is perhaps TRBD2 (5 bases). Trimming stripped 2 bases from V and 4 bases from J, with 17 bases between. The CDR3 is 17 amino acids. Germline V gives CDR1 SGHVS, CDR2 FQNEAQ. As DNA, the CDR3 is TGTGCCAGCAGCTTATCCGAGGGCCTCCTATTCACCGGGGAGCTGTTTTTT. It translates to CASSLSEGLLFTGELFF.